This TCR beta chain was recorded in a study of PD-L1 blockade in urothelial cancer. Overall study context: Before enrollment, 0 to 3 chemotherapy regimens had been given to patients.

The data were produced by immunoSEQ multiplex PCR, yet TCRdb's version contains in-frame clones alone and is incomplete. Counted here are 70,000 to 85,000 clones, approximately 80% occurring once; the ten biggest clones make up 4% to 6%. Study conclusions and caveats: Improved survival was predicted by pretreatment blood TCR clonality below the median.

CDR1 SEHNR and CDR2 FQNEAQ come from the germline V gene (reference sequence). The V end was cut by 5 bases, the J end by 1 base, with 11 bases between. There are 15 residues in the CDR3. Comments on this clone: Its antigen is not identified.

The V call is TRBV7-9, the J call TRBJ2-2; TRBD1 is a possible D gene (5 bases). The starting material was PBMCs, obtained around atezolizumab (anti-PD-L1) treatment. This TCR came from a man in his 70s with urothelial cancer. CDR3 sequence: CASSPRTGNTGELFF. The CDR3 nucleotides are TGTGCCAGCAGCCCCCGCACAGGGAACACCGGGGAGCTGTTTTTT.